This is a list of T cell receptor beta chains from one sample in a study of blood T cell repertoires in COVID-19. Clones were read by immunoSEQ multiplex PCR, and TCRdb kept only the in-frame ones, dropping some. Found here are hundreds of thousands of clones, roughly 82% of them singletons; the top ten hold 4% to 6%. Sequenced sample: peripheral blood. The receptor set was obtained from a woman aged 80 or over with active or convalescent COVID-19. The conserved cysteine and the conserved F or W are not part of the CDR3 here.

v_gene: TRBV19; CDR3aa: ASSLAGPNQPQH
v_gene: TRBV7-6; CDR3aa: ASSLARGQRQETQY
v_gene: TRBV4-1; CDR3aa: ASSPQAGLADGYTQY
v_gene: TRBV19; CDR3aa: ASSRTGGNYEQY
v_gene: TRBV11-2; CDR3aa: ASSMAGGTYEQY
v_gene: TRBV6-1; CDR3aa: ASSESTGLDYGYT
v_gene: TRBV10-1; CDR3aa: ASSESTTGGYGYT
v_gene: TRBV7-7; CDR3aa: ASSLGRGDTQY
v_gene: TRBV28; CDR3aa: ASSWGGNEGEAF
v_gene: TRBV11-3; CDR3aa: ASSLSPGGYFAF